The clone carrying this T cell receptor (beta chain) qualifies as large. The antigen is not known. These gene names are mouse names. The read stops 1 residue short of the end of the CDR3; the missing end is completed from the germline J gene. The sample originates from a study of tissue T cells after allogeneic stem cell transplantation. Regarding the study as a whole: The study did not identify alloreactive or antigen-specific tissue TCRs, and some clones might be persisting host cells. Within patients, tissue anatomy strongly shaped TCR repertoire composition.

Sample time point: mouse harvest day 7 after allogeneic transplant. Mouse grafts combined 10^7 T-cell-depleted bone marrow cells with 10^6 splenic CD5+ T cells. Some clones are missing from TCRdb's copy, which holds only in-frame ones; the method was immunoSEQ multiplex PCR. The sample consists of 2,200 or so clones, around 50% of them appearing once. Trimming removed 0 bases at V and 2 bases at J, with 4 bases between. Germline CDR1 reads SGHLS; CDR2 reads HYDKME. There are 13 residues in the CDR3. This clonotype was sampled from a female BALB/c mouse given C57BL/6 T cells with graft-versus-host disease after an allogeneic hematopoietic cell transplant. The chain recombines TRBV12-2 with TRBJ1-5; D gene ambiguous. Sequenced material: liver tissue. The chain's CDR3 is CASSLPDNQAPLF. The covered CDR3 bases are TGTGCCAGCTCTCTCCCAGACAACCAGGCTCCGCTT.